This TCR beta chain originates from a study of OX40 agonist ivuxolimab in advanced cancers. The sample holds a few counts of this clone. The antigen remains unidentified. Trimming stripped 5 bases from V and 1 base from J, with 15 bases between. CDR1 is SEHNR, CDR2 FQNEAQ, per germline (reference sequence). CDR3 size: 16 residues. TCRdb keeps only in-frame clones here, not all; method: immunoSEQ multiplex PCR. The table has approximately 29,000 clones, 75% to 85% seen once. Study-wide results and limits: The average count of expanded clones was higher among CD8+ T cells than among CD4+.

V and J are TRBV7-9 and TRBJ2-1; D may match TRBD1 or TRBD2 (6 bases each). The sequencing used CD4+ or CD8+ T cells sorted from blood, collected in a trial of the OX40 agonist ivuxolimab. This clonotype was obtained from an adult with an advanced solid tumor such as melanoma, head and neck, liver or kidney cancer. CDR3: CASSPGAVLSYNEQFF. CDR3 in DNA: TGTGCCAGCAGCCCGGGGGCGGTACTATCCTACAATGAGCAGTTCTTC.